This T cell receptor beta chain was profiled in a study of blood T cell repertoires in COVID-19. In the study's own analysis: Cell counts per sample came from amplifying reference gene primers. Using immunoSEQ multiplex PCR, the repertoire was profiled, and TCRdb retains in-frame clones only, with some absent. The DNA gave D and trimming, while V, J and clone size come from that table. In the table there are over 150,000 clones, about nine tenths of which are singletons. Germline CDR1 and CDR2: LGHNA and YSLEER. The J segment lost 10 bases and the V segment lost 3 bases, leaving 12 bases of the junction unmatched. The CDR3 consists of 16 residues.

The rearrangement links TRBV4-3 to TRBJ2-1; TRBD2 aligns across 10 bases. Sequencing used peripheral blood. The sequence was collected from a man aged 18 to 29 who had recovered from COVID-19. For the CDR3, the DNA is TGCGCCAGCAGCCAGGAAGGACTAGCGGACTCGAGGGAGCAGTTCTTC. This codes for CASSQEGLADSREQFF.